This is a list of T cell receptor beta chains from one sample in a study of T-cell memory formation after mild COVID-19. TCRdb analysed the 5' RACE reads with MiXCR anew, one entry per CDR3 protein. Here the sample spans a few hundred thousand distinct CDR3 sequences, roughly an eighth being singletons. The specimen sequenced was PBMCs or a T cell subset sorted from them (not recorded which). Receptors were obtained from a man younger than 35 who had mild COVID-19 (a few samples of this study predate the infection). Cell type and time point are not known. CDR3s include the opening cysteine and the closing phenylalanine or tryptophan. A D gene is named only where the DNA matches it firmly. Only part of the rows carry a size: once, few, many, or a class if the clone is expanded.

clone size,D gene,V gene,J gene,CDR3 protein,CDR3 DNA
.,.,TRBV7-8,TRBJ2-5,CASSTPRIETQYF,TGTGCCAGCAGCACCCCCCGGATAGAGACCCAGTACTTC
few,.,TRBV20-1,TRBJ2-1,CSARGRDYNEQFF,TGCAGTGCTAGAGGCCGGGACTACAATGAGCAGTTCTTC
.,.,TRBV4-3,TRBJ1-2,CASSQVDNYYGYTF,TGCGCCAGCAGCCAAGTCGACAACTACTATGGCTACACCTTC
few,.,TRBV7-8,TRBJ2-1,CASWDKEDRYNEQFF,TGTGCCAGCTGGGACAAAGAGGACAGATACAATGAGCAGTTCTTC
.,TRBD1,TRBV12-3/TRBV12-4,TRBJ1-6,CASRTSGGQHNSPLHF,TGTGCCAGCAGGACCTCCGGGGGACAGCATAATTCACCCCTCCACTTT
.,.,TRBV6-2/TRBV6-3,TRBJ2-1,CASSPRSPLLNNEQFF,TGTGCCAGCAGCCCCCGGTCTCCCTTGTTAAACAATGAGCAGTTCTTC
few,TRBD1,TRBV5-1,TRBJ2-1,CASKVQGANNEQFF,TGCGCCAGCAAAGTACAGGGGGCAAACAATGAGCAGTTCTTC
.,.,TRBV7-8,TRBJ1-4,CASSLRSVGEKLFF,TGTGCCAGCAGCCTTAGGAGCGTGGGTGAAAAACTGTTTTTT
many,.,TRBV12-3/TRBV12-4,TRBJ1-2,CASSLGVGYTF,TGTGCCAGCAGTTTAGGAGTGGGCTACACCTTC
.,TRBD2,TRBV15,TRBJ2-3,CATRRRSPRGVGDTQYF,TGTGCCACCCGAAGGCGGTCCCCCCGGGGGGTCGGCGATACGCAGTATTTT
few,.,TRBV20-1,TRBJ1-1,CSASGWGLDTEAFF,TGCAGTGCTTCCGGTTGGGGGCTGGACACTGAAGCTTTCTTT
.,.,TRBV7-9,TRBJ2-6,CASSPQSSGANVLTF,TGTGCCAGCAGCCCTCAGAGCTCTGGGGCCAACGTCCTGACTTTC
.,.,TRBV2,TRBJ2-3,CASSREYTGSTDTQYF,TGTGCCAGCAGTCGGGAGTATACTGGGAGCACAGATACGCAGTATTTT
many,TRBD1,TRBV5-1,TRBJ2-5,CASSHDRGETQYF,TGCGCCAGCAGCCATGACAGGGGAGAGACCCAGTACTTC
many,TRBD1,TRBV15,TRBJ2-7,CATSRNRGEQYF,TGTGCCACCAGCAGAAACAGGGGCGAGCAGTACTTC
.,.,TRBV19,TRBJ1-6,CASSMEGNSPLHF,TGTGCCAGTAGTATGGAGGGAAATTCACCCCTCCACTTT
few,.,TRBV11-2,TRBJ1-3,CASSATGRPRSGNTIYF,TGTGCCAGCAGCGCAACAGGGAGGCCGAGATCTGGAAACACCATATATTTT
.,.,TRBV20-1,TRBJ2-6,CSAREKRDSGANVLTF,TGCAGTGCTAGAGAGAAGAGGGACTCTGGGGCCAACGTCCTGACTTTC
many,.,TRBV7-2,TRBJ2-3,CASSPDQIDTQYF,TGTGCCAGCAGCCCAGACCAGATAGATACGCAGTATTTT
.,TRBD1,TRBV7-9,TRBJ2-3,CASSPPMKSMGQGTDTQYF,TGTGCCAGCAGCCCCCCCATGAAGTCCATGGGACAGGGCACAGATACGCAGTATTTT
.,.,TRBV7-9,TRBJ1-5,CASSFDFGSPQHF,TGTGCCAGCAGCTTTGATTTCGGGTCGCCCCAGCATTTT
few,.,TRBV10-1,TRBJ2-3,CASSETGQGTDTQYF,TGCGCCAGCAGTGAAACGGGACAAGGCACAGATACGCAGTATTTT
few,.,TRBV5-1,TRBJ2-2,CASSLGDLHTGELFF,TGCGCCAGCAGCTTGGGGGACCTTCACACCGGGGAGCTGTTTTTT
.,TRBD1,TRBV14,TRBJ2-3,CASSQAGGGNTQYF,TGTGCCAGCAGCCAAGCAGGGGGCGGGAATACGCAGTATTTT
.,.,TRBV24-1,TRBJ2-1,CATALSVSPYNEQFF,TGTGCCACCGCTCTAAGCGTAAGCCCCTACAATGAGCAGTTCTTC
few,.,TRBV7-6,TRBJ2-7,CASSLGPNGLSYEQYF,TGTGCCAGCAGCTTAGGACCGAACGGGCTCTCCTACGAGCAGTACTTC
.,.,TRBV5-1,TRBJ2-6,CASSLDWAGANVLTF,TGCGCCAGCAGCTTGGATTGGGCCGGGGCCAACGTCCTGACTTTC
.,.,TRBV7-2,TRBJ1-1,CASSLVRDVGTEAFF,TGTGCCAGCAGCTTAGTTCGGGACGTGGGGACTGAAGCTTTCTTT
.,.,TRBV19,TRBJ2-7,CASRAQGGEQYF,TGTGCCAGCCGAGCACAGGGAGGCGAGCAGTACTTC
.,TRBD1,TRBV29-1,TRBJ1-4,CSVGQGAHEKLFF,TGCAGCGTTGGACAGGGGGCGCATGAAAAACTGTTTTTT
.,.,TRBV5-1,TRBJ2-2,CASSAGRAGGELFF,TGCGCCAGCAGCGCCGGCAGGGCGGGCGGGGAGCTGTTTTTT
.,TRBD1,TRBV28,TRBJ2-5,CASSSSRGPRETQYF,TGTGCCAGCAGTTCCTCCAGGGGGCCACGAGAGACCCAGTACTTC
.,.,TRBV10-3,TRBJ2-5,CAISELASETQYF,TGTGCCATCAGTGAGCTAGCGTCAGAGACCCAGTACTTC
.,.,TRBV19,TRBJ2-3,CASSIRTDTDTQYF,TGTGCCAGTAGTATAAGAACAGACACAGATACGCAGTATTTT
.,.,TRBV19,TRBJ2-5,CASSITSRHQETQYF,TGTGCCAGTAGTATAACCAGTAGGCACCAAGAGACCCAGTACTTC
.,TRBD2,TRBV7-3,TRBJ2-1,CASSSVAGAINEQFF,TGTGCCAGCAGCTCCGTCGCGGGAGCCATCAATGAGCAGTTCTTC
many,.,TRBV12-3/TRBV12-4,TRBJ2-3,CASREGDTQYF,TGTGCCAGCAGGGAAGGAGATACGCAGTATTTT
.,.,TRBV28,TRBJ2-7,CASSLEIYEQYF,TGTGCCAGCAGTCTGGAGATCTACGAGCAGTACTTC
few,TRBD2,TRBV7-9,TRBJ2-7,CASGRTSGGPSAGEQYF,TGTGCCAGCGGAAGGACTAGCGGGGGGCCCAGTGCAGGAGAGCAGTACTTC
few,TRBD1,TRBV20-1,TRBJ2-7,CSVIPPRGSYEQYF,TGCAGTGTCATTCCTCCCAGGGGGTCATACGAGCAGTACTTC
few,.,TRBV4-3,TRBJ2-6,CASSQDAPSGGANVLTF,TGCGCCAGCAGCCAAGATGCCCCCTCCGGAGGGGCCAACGTCCTGACTTTC
few,.,TRBV6-5,TRBJ1-6,CASSFVGNSPLHF,TGTGCCAGCAGTTTCGTAGGGAATTCACCCCTCCACTTT
.,TRBD1,TRBV5-1,TRBJ1-2,CASSQQRPRGQGKNGYTF,TGCGCCAGCAGCCAACAACGCCCCAGAGGACAGGGAAAAAATGGCTACACCTTC
many,.,TRBV4-3,TRBJ2-3,CASSQEKGDTQYF,TGCGCCAGCAGCCAAGAGAAGGGGGATACGCAGTATTTT
.,.,TRBV4-3,TRBJ1-1,CASSQDGWGTEAFF,TGCGCCAGCAGCCAAGACGGGTGGGGCACTGAAGCTTTCTTT
.,.,TRBV7-2,TRBJ2-1,CASSSTIYNEQFF,TGTGCCAGCAGCTCAACAATTTACAATGAGCAGTTCTTC
many,.,TRBV7-9,TRBJ1-6,CASTLRGNSPLHF,TGTGCCAGCACCCTACGGGGGAATTCACCCCTCCACTTT
.,TRBD1,TRBV6-2/TRBV6-3,TRBJ2-5,CASSLFTGAGAETQYF,TGTGCCAGCAGCCTATTTACAGGGGCGGGCGCAGAGACCCAGTACTTC
few,.,TRBV12-3/TRBV12-4,TRBJ1-1,CASNLAGEAFF,TGTGCCAGCAACCTGGCGGGCGAAGCTTTCTTT
few,.,TRBV5-1,TRBJ2-2,CASSLQGPANTGELFF,TGCGCCAGCAGCTTGCAGGGCCCCGCGAACACCGGGGAGCTGTTTTTT
few,.,TRBV15,TRBJ2-2,CATSRGGENTGELFF,TGTGCCACCAGCAGAGGGGGGGAGAACACCGGGGAGCTGTTTTTT
many,.,TRBV18,TRBJ2-1,CASSPPPGKNYEQFF,TGTGCCAGCTCACCACCCCCGGGGAAAAACTATGAGCAGTTCTTC